The rows below give T cell receptor beta chains drawn from one sample of a study of blood T cells in healthy people across ages. TCRdb fed the 5' RACE reads into MiXCR, producing one record per CDR3 protein. Of some 1.4 million distinct CDR3 sequences listed, 42% are singletons. Sequencing was done on a sample of blood. The source of these receptors is a woman younger than 35 in good health. The CDR3 runs from the conserved cysteine through the conserved F or W. Fields, in order: D gene, V gene, J gene, clone size, CDR3 DNA, CDR3 protein. A D gene is named only where the DNA matches it firmly. The size of a clone is reported for some rows only, either as once, few or many, or as a class for expanded clones.

d_gene: -
v_gene: TRBV20-1
j_gene: TRBJ2-1
abundance: few
CDR3nt: TGCAGTGCTAGAGATCTAGGACTACTAAACAATGAGCAGTTCTTC
CDR3aa: CSARDLGLLNNEQFF

d_gene: -
v_gene: TRBV3-1
j_gene: TRBJ2-1
abundance: few
CDR3nt: TGTGCCAGCAGCCAAGCATATGCGGGGAATGAGCAGTTCTTC
CDR3aa: CASSQAYAGNEQFF

d_gene: TRBD1
v_gene: TRBV29-1
j_gene: TRBJ2-7
abundance: many
CDR3nt: TGCAGCGCGGGGACAGGGCCCTACGAGCAGTACTTC
CDR3aa: CSAGTGPYEQYF

d_gene: -
v_gene: TRBV5-1
j_gene: TRBJ1-1
abundance: -
CDR3nt: TGCGCCAGCAGCTTGTGGGGGGGTGAGAGGAACACTGAAGCTTTCTTT
CDR3aa: CASSLWGGERNTEAFF

d_gene: -
v_gene: TRBV29-1
j_gene: TRBJ1-1
abundance: -
CDR3nt: TGCAGCGTTGAAGCCCTTGGGGTACCAAACACTGAAGCTTTCTTT
CDR3aa: CSVEALGVPNTEAFF

d_gene: TRBD2
v_gene: TRBV15
j_gene: TRBJ2-7
abundance: -
CDR3nt: TGTGCCACCAGCAGTCACGTTAGCGGGAACTACGAGCAGTACTTC
CDR3aa: CATSSHVSGNYEQYF

d_gene: -
v_gene: TRBV7-3
j_gene: TRBJ2-7
abundance: few
CDR3nt: TGTGCCAGCAGCTTAACGTGGAGGGACGAGCAGTACTTC
CDR3aa: CASSLTWRDEQYF

d_gene: -
v_gene: TRBV29-1
j_gene: TRBJ2-7
abundance: few
CDR3nt: TGCAGCGTTGCAAGCGGGCTCGAGCAGTACTTC
CDR3aa: CSVASGLEQYF

d_gene: TRBD1
v_gene: TRBV27
j_gene: TRBJ2-7
abundance: -
CDR3nt: TGTGCCAGCAGTTTAAGCGGACAGGGGTCCGAGCAGTACTTC
CDR3aa: CASSLSGQGSEQYF

d_gene: TRBD1
v_gene: TRBV12-3/TRBV12-4
j_gene: TRBJ1-1
abundance: -
CDR3nt: TGTGCCAGTGGGGCGACAGGGGGCGTAGGGACTTTCTTT
CDR3aa: CASGATGGVGTFF

d_gene: TRBD2
v_gene: TRBV9
j_gene: TRBJ2-4
abundance: few
CDR3nt: TGTGCCAGCAGCGAAACCCTTGGGGCGGGAGGGGTAACCAAAAACATTCAGTACTTC
CDR3aa: CASSETLGAGGVTKNIQYF

d_gene: -
v_gene: TRBV4-1
j_gene: TRBJ1-6
abundance: few
CDR3nt: TGCGCCAGCAGCCATGGGACGGACGCCAGCTCCTATAATTCACCCCTCCACTTT
CDR3aa: CASSHGTDASSYNSPLHF

d_gene: -
v_gene: TRBV5-1
j_gene: TRBJ2-5
abundance: -
CDR3nt: TGCGCCAGCAGCTTGGAGTCCCGGGAACAAGAGACCCAGTACTTC
CDR3aa: CASSLESREQETQYF

d_gene: -
v_gene: TRBV9
j_gene: TRBJ2-1
abundance: -
CDR3nt: TGTGCCAGCAGCGTAGGGACTAGGGGGGATGAGCAGTTCTTC
CDR3aa: CASSVGTRGDEQFF